This T cell receptor (beta chain) was recorded in a study of tumor-infiltrating lymphocytes in localized non-small cell lung cancer. Study overall: Patients included smokers and never-smokers with various histologies, some sampled after neoadjuvant chemotherapy. Tumor tissue and non-adjacent uninvolved lung came from each patient.

The V gene end was trimmed by 1 base and the J gene end by 4 bases; junction bases not matched to a gene: 10. The CDR3 is made up of 16 amino acids. Looked up from germline, CDR1 is LGHNA and CDR2 is YSLEER. Study-wide points: IM1 and IM2 tumors showed no difference in T-cell fraction. Not all patients were TCR sequenced, owing to tissue quantity.

Repertoires were generated with immunoSEQ multiplex PCR, while TCRdb's copy carries only in-frame clones and drops some. The data contain roughly 6,000 clones, roughly 74% of them singletons. Turning to this clone: The target antigen is unknown.

The origin of this receptor is a human donor with non-small cell lung cancer. The J gene is TRBJ2-7, the V gene TRBV4-3; TRBD1 agrees at 7 bases. The sample comprised lung tumor tissue. CDR3 DNA: TGCGCCAGCAGCCAAGGCGATCCCGGGACAGTATACGAGCAGTACTTC. It is translated as CASSQGDPGTVYEQYF.